The TCR beta chain under discussion was sequenced for a study of T cell responses to AZD1222 COVID-19 vaccine. Study-wide findings and caveats: Every sample of the repertoires postdated the peak T cell response. Seropositive at baseline were only a handful of AZD1222 recipients. CD4 TCRs covered the whole spike, strongest at regions 160-218 and 743-854. Reportedly, nearly half of unique spike TCRs recognized epitopes outside B.1.351/B.1.1.7 mutations.

TCRdb's copy holds only in-frame clones and misses some; the assay was immunoSEQ multiplex PCR. The data show 110,000 to 150,000 clones, about 90% seen once. The V gene's germline CDR1 is MGHRA and CDR2 YSYEKL. The J segment lost 3 bases and the V segment lost 1 base, leaving 3 bases of the junction unmatched. The CDR3 contains 15 residues. Concerning this clone itself: The antigen is unknown.

The specimen comprised peripheral blood, sampled 28 days after the second AZD1222 dose. The sequence came from an adult who received the AZD1222 COVID-19 vaccine. This rearrangement joins TRBV4-1 to TRBJ2-7; TRBD2 matches 10 bases. The CDR3 DNA follows: TGCGCCAGCAGCCAAGGGGCTAGCGGGAGCTACGAGCAGTACTTC. Its translation is CASSQGASGSYEQYF.